These 22 T cell receptor beta chains came from one sample sequenced in a study of blood T cell repertoires in COVID-19. Here immunoSEQ multiplex PCR was the method, and the copy in TCRdb shows in-frame clones only, minus some. The table records 100,000 or so clones, 86% of them present only once. Specimen: PBMCs or T cells enriched from blood (not recorded which). All receptors come from a woman aged 50 to 60 who had recovered from COVID-19.

CDR3 region: CASSQREAPVTEAFF. CDR3 coding DNA: TGTGCCAGCAGCCAGCGGGAGGCACCCGTAACTGAAGCTTTCTTT. The chain combines TRBV7-2 with TRBJ1-1; D is uncertain. Germline values: CDR1 SGHTA, CDR2 FQGNSA. The CDR3 totals 15 residues. The ends were cut back, 5 bases at V and 5 bases at J, with 18 bases in the middle.

This clone was counted ten times or more. This sequence joins TRBV4-1 and TRBJ1-1; D is perhaps TRBD1 (5 bases). Germline loops: CDR1 MGHRA, CDR2 YSYEKL. The CDR3 loop spans 15 amino acids. Trimming took off 1 base at V and 1 base at J, with 10 bases between the two ends. The CDR3 is CASSQAGTGNTEAFF. In nucleotides, the CDR3 is TGCGCCAGCAGCCAAGCCGGGACTGGGAACACTGAAGCTTTCTTT.

This chain uses TRBV7-6 with TRBJ2-1; a weak D match, TRBD1 (6 bases). Germline CDR1 and CDR2: SGHVS and FNYEAQ. Trimming pared 5 bases from V and 0 bases from J, leaving 11 bases between. This CDR3 has 15 amino acids. The CDR3 loop reads CASSSRDNSYNEQFF. In DNA form, the CDR3 reads TGTGCCAGCAGCAGCCGGGACAACTCCTACAATGAGCAGTTCTTC. The full variable domain, rest sourced from reference TRBV7-6 and TRBJ2-1, is GAGVSQSPRYKVTKRGQDVALRCDPISGHVSLYWYRQALGQGPEFLTYFNYEAQQDKSGLPNDRFSAERPEGSISTLTIQRTEQRDSAMYRCASSSRDNSYNEQFFGPGTRLTVL.

V gene TRBV6-2 or TRBV6-3 combines with J gene TRBJ1-2; D remains unclear. Trimming removed 3 bases at V and 4 bases at J, with 9 bases between. Germline CDR1 and CDR2: MNHEY and SVGEGT. CDR3 size: 13 residues. CDR3 sequence: CASSYREVYGYTF. In DNA, the CDR3 is TGTGCCAGCAGTTATAGGGAGGTCTATGGCTACACCTTC.

V gene TRBV2 combines with J gene TRBJ2-7; TRBD1 might be the D (6 bases). Germline V gene data show CDR1 as SNHLY and CDR2 as FYNNEI. The CDR3 is 15 residues long. Trimming left V 7 bases short and J 0 bases short, with 16 bases between. The CDR3 sequence is CASIGTPQSSYEQYF. DNA for the CDR3: TGTGCCAGCATCGGGACACCACAAAGCTCCTACGAGCAGTACTTC.

V is TRBV10-3 and J is TRBJ2-7; 9 bases line up with TRBD2. Germline lookup yields CDR1 ENHRY and CDR2 SYGVKD. The CDR3 is 15 amino acids. V gave up 6 bases and J gave up 0 bases; unmatched junction bases: 6. The CDR3 DNA is TGTGCCATCAGGCGGGAGGGGGGAGGCTCCTACGAGCAGTACTTC. It specifies CAIRREGGGSYEQYF.

The CDR3 DNA is TGTGCCAGCAGCGTGAGAGGGGGTCGGGAGACCCAGTACTTC. This translates into CASSVRGGRETQYF. The J gene is TRBJ2-5, the V gene TRBV7-6; perhaps TRBD1 as D (6 bases). The CDR3 consists of 14 residues. V lost 5 bases and J lost 5, with 15 bases in between. Germline assignment: CDR1 SGHVS and CDR2 FNYEAQ. The full variable domain, rest sourced from reference TRBV7-6 and TRBJ2-5, is GAGVSQSPRYKVTKRGQDVALRCDPISGHVSLYWYRQALGQGPEFLTYFNYEAQQDKSGLPNDRFSAERPEGSISTLTIQRTEQRDSAMYRCASSVRGGRETQYFGPGTRLLVL.

The V call is TRBV27, the J call TRBJ1-5; 7 bases match TRBD1. This CDR3 region has 17 residues. Per germline, CDR1 MNHEY and CDR2 SMNVEV (reference sequence). The J segment lost 0 bases and the V segment lost 6 bases, leaving 11 bases of the junction unmatched. DNA of the CDR3: TGTGCCAGCAGCTCTGGGACAGTCGATTATAGCAATCAGCCCCAGCATTTT. Its translation: CASSSGTVDYSNQPQHF.

This clone was counted only a few times. The chain is built from TRBV25-1 and TRBJ1-1; a possible D gene is TRBD1 (5 bases). V was cut by 0 bases and J by 1 base, with 6 bases left in between. The CDR3 consists of 14 residues. CDR1 is MGHDK and CDR2 is SYGVNS in the germline V gene. The CDR3 loop reads CASSEYGGNTEAFF. The CDR3 DNA reads as TGTGCCAGCAGTGAATACGGGGGGAACACTGAAGCTTTCTTT.

The genes are TRBV19 and TRBJ2-1, with TRBD2 matching 8 bases. The CDR3 has 14 residues. Germline loops: CDR1 LNHDA, CDR2 SQIVND (reference sequence). J gave up 4 bases and V 7 bases, and 6 bases lay outside the gene matches. Here the CDR3 reads CASNMQRGYNEQFF. The CDR3 nucleotides read TGTGCCAGTAACATGCAGCGGGGGTACAATGAGCAGTTCTTC.

This chain joins TRBV15 and TRBJ2-7; tentative D call: TRBD1 (5 bases). The CDR3 has 14 residues. Between the trimmed V and J ends, which lost 0 bases and 4 bases, there was a span of 10 bases. The germline CDR1 and CDR2 sequences are LNHNV and YYDKDF (reference sequence). CDR3 loop: CATSRDLQEYEQYF. CDR3 nucleotides: TGTGCCACCAGCAGAGATTTACAGGAATACGAGCAGTACTTC.

V and J are TRBV27 and TRBJ2-1; 9 bases fit TRBD1. With 7 bases clipped from V and 8 bases from J, the junction kept 6 bases outside the gene matches. This CDR3 has 13 amino acids. Per the germline V gene, CDR1 is MNHEY and CDR2 is SMNVEV (reference sequence). Written as DNA, the CDR3 is TGTGCCAGCAATACAGGGGGCAGGGATGAGCAGTTCTTC. It yields the protein CASNTGGRDEQFF.

The rearrangement uses TRBV3-1 (or the pseudogene TRBV3-2) and TRBJ2-7; tentatively, D is TRBD1 (6 bases). V dropped 1 base and J dropped 1 base, with 11 bases sitting between them. Germline values: CDR1 LGHDT, CDR2 YNNKEL (reference sequence). The CDR3 loop spans 15 amino acids. CDR3 sequence: CASSQVGQISYEQYF. The CDR3 DNA reads TGTGCCAGCAGCCAAGTCGGACAGATTTCCTACGAGCAGTACTTC.

V gene TRBV19 combines with J gene TRBJ2-1; TRBD2 matches 8 bases. V lost 5 bases and J lost 3; bases outside the gene matches: 6. The CDR3 is 15 amino acids. Looked up from germline, CDR1 is LNHDA and CDR2 is SQIVND (reference sequence). The CDR3 DNA reads TGTGCCAGTAGTTCGCTCGCGGGGGGCTACAATGAGCAGTTCTTC. Amino acid sequence: CASSSLAGGYNEQFF.

This rearrangement joins TRBV27 to TRBJ2-1, with D perhaps TRBD1 (6 bases). The CDR3 consists of 14 residues. CDR1 and CDR2 from the germline V gene are MNHEY and SMNVEV (reference sequence). V lost 4 bases, J lost 6 bases, and 13 bases lay in between. This chain's CDR3 is CASSSGQLLNEQFF. CDR3 in DNA: TGTGCCAGCAGTTCAGGACAGCTCCTCAATGAGCAGTTCTTC.

This rearrangement joins TRBV2 to TRBJ2-2, with a tentative D call TRBD2 (7 bases). Deletions cut 10 bases from V and 0 bases from J, with 12 bases between. This CDR3 contains 14 residues. From germline, CDR1 is SNHLY and CDR2 FYNNEI. CDR3 sequence reads: CATRGGANTGELFF. In nucleotides, the CDR3 is TGTGCCACCAGGGGAGGGGCGAACACCGGGGAGCTGTTTTTT.

The chain uses TRBV4-1 and TRBJ2-3; 10 positions agree with TRBD2. Germline trimming cut 1 base from V and 6 bases from J; bases unmatched to any gene: 10. Germline CDR1 MGHRA, CDR2 YSYEKL. The CDR3 consists of 17 residues. This chain's CDR3 is CASSQAKGGLAADTQYF. The CDR3 DNA sequence: TGCGCCAGCAGCCAAGCCAAGGGAGGACTAGCGGCCGATACGCAGTATTTT.

The chain recombines TRBV13 with TRBJ2-7, with 8 bases lining up with TRBD1. Germline trimming cut 5 bases from V and 6 bases from J; bases unmatched to any gene: 3. The germline gives CDR1 PRHDT, CDR2 FYEKMQ (reference sequence). The CDR3 has 12 amino acids. CDR3 DNA: TGTGCCAGCAGCCCTGGACAGGGCGAGCAGTACTTC. This codes for CASSPGQGEQYF.

The V gene is TRBV10-2, the J gene TRBJ2-7; 7 nucleotides align to TRBD1. Germline CDR1 is WSHSY and CDR2 is SAAADI. The CDR3 extends over 16 amino acids. Trimming cost V 2 bases and J 6 bases; bases outside gene matches: 13. In DNA form, the CDR3 reads TGCGCCAGCAGTGAGCGGTCGACAGGGCTGCGCCGCGAGCAGTACTTC. Translation gives CASSERSTGLRREQYF.

This clone has just one count. This chain links TRBV3-1 (or the pseudogene TRBV3-2) with TRBJ2-2, with D perhaps matching TRBD2 (5 bases). The CDR3 has 14 amino acids. Per the germline V gene, CDR1 is LGHDT and CDR2 is YNNKEL (reference sequence). V was cut by 2 bases and J by 4 bases, with 8 bases left in between. The CDR3 coding sequence is TGTGCCAGCAGCCAACGGGCGGGCACCGGGGAGCTGTTTTTT. It codes for CASSQRAGTGELFF.

The chain recombines TRBV3-1 (or the pseudogene TRBV3-2) with TRBJ1-1; no reliable D call. The CDR3 has 11 amino acids. The V gene lost 6 bases and the J gene lost 2 bases, with 4 bases spanning the gap. In germline, CDR1 is LGHDT, CDR2 YNNKEL (reference sequence). The DNA for the CDR3 is TGTGCCAGCAGGAGAAACACTGAAGCTTTCTTT. Translation: CASRRNTEAFF.

The chain links TRBV5-1 to TRBJ1-1, with D perhaps TRBD1 (6 bases). V shed 0 bases and J shed 3 bases, with 12 bases lying between them. The CDR3 sequence is 15 residues long. Germline values: CDR1 SGHRS, CDR2 YFSETQ. In DNA form, the CDR3 reads TGCGCCAGCAGCTTGGAAGGGAGGGGGTACACTGAAGCTTTCTTT. This codes for CASSLEGRGYTEAFF.